This record looks at one TCR beta chain sequence and its context. The sample belongs to a study of control samples from healthy donors and cancer patients. Sequencing was performed with immunoSEQ multiplex PCR; in TCRdb, only in-frame clones are kept and a portion is missing. The sample shows 150,000 to 200,000 clones, 90% of them seen only once. V dropped 10 bases and J dropped 10; count of bases not matched to a gene: 10. The length of the CDR3 is 12 residues. CDR1 is MDHEN, CDR2 SYDVKM, per germline. This chain uses TRBV28 with TRBJ2-1, with 7 bases that match TRBD2. This clonotype was sampled from a woman in her fifties or sixties in good health. Sequencing used blood. The CDR3 nucleotides read TGTGCCACCCAGCGGGGAGCCCTCGAGCAGTTCTTC. Translated: CATQRGALEQFF.